The clone carrying this TCR beta chain was found a few times. This entry comes from a study of molecular identifiers for immune sequencing clone quantification. TCRdb re-derived calls from the PCR reads in MiXCR, one entry per CDR3 protein. The sample contains over 50,000 distinct CDR3 sequences, roughly a third of which appear only once. The receptor was derived from a human donor in good health. Some libraries in this study had Jurkat cell RNA spiked in. Material for sequencing was naive CD8+ T cells from blood, with Jurkat cell RNA spiked in. As for subset: FACS-sorted CD8+CD4-CCR7+CD45RA+ naive T cells.

The CDR3 spells CASSVYLTDTQYF. CDR3 in DNA: TGTGCCAGCAGTGTCTACCTCACAGATACGCAGTATTTT. The chain carries TRBV27 and TRBJ2-3; D not resolved. The CDR3 is 13 amino acids. Trimming shortened V by 5 bases and J by 2 bases, and 8 bases separated the two germline ends. From germline, CDR1 is MNHEY and CDR2 SMNVEV (reference sequence).